These 3 T cell receptor beta chains share one sample of origin, sequenced in a study of vaccination effects on CD4 cells after COVID-19. These receptors have no known antigen. Profiling relied on immunoSEQ multiplex PCR, and the TCRdb table lists in-frame clones only, not all of them. The sample consists of 40,000 to 55,000 clones, about 74% of them appearing once. Subsequent to a culture period of about ten days, CD4+ T cells were isolated. Sample: CD4+ T cells from PBMCs cultured without peptide, taken before COVID-19 vaccination. These receptors were obtained from a human donor who had a prior SARS-CoV-2 infection.

The chain has TRBV6-1 and TRBJ1-4; possible D gene TRBD1, 5 bases. The CDR3 totals 18 residues. Germline V CDR1 and CDR2: MNHNS, SASEGT. Trimming took 1 base from V and 8 from J, leaving 23 bases between them. The CDR3 nucleotides read TGTGCCAGCAGTGAAGGATGGCAGGCCCACTCGGGGGAAGAAAAACTGTTTTTT. Translated: CASSEGWQAHSGEEKLFF.

This chain joins TRBV5-4 and TRBJ1-2, with unresolved D. This CDR3 is 14 amino acids long. Trimming removed 0 bases from V and 4 bases from J, with 10 bases in between. The germline gives CDR1 SGHNT, CDR2 YYREEE (reference sequence). The CDR3 loop reads CASSLGLVSYGYTF. The CDR3 region has the DNA TGTGCCAGCAGCTTGGGCTTGGTATCCTATGGCTACACCTTC. Full variable domain (remainder filled in from reference TRBV5-4 and TRBJ1-2): ETGVTQSPTHLIKTRGQQVTLRCSSQSGHNTVSWYQQALGQGPQFIFQYYREEENGRGNFPPRFSGLQFPNYSSELNVNALELDDSALYLCASSLGLVSYGYTFGSGTRLTVV.

V usage is TRBV7-3 and J usage is TRBJ1-2; TRBD1 is a possible D gene (5 bases). V lost 5 bases and J lost 1, with 14 bases in between. Germline CDR1 is SGHTA and CDR2 is FQGTGA. The CDR3 is made up of 15 amino acids. DNA of the CDR3: TGTGCCAGCAGCCAGAACAGGCGAAATAACTATGGCTACACCTTC. Protein: CASSQNRRNNYGYTF.